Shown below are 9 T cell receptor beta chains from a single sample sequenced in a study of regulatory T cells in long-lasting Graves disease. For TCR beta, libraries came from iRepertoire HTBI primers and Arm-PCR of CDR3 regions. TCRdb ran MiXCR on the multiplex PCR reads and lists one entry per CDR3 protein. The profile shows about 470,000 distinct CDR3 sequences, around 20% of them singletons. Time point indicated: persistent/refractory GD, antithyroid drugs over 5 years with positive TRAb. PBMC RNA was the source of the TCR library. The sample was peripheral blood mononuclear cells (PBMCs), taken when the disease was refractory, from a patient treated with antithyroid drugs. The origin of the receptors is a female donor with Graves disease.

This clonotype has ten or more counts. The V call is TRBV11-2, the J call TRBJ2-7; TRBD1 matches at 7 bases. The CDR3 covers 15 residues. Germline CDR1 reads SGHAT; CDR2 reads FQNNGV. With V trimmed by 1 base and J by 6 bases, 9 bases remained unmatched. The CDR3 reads CASSLGTRGSGEQYF. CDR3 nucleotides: TGTGCCAGCAGCTTAGGAACCAGGGGGTCGGGCGAGCAGTACTTC.

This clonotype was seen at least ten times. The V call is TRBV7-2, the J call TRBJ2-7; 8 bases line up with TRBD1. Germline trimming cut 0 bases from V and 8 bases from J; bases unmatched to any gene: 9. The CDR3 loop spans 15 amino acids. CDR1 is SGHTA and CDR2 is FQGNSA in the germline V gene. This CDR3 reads CASSLAGTGATQQYF. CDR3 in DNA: TGTGCCAGCAGCTTAGCCGGGACAGGCGCTACGCAGCAGTACTTC.

The CDR3 nucleotides are TGTGCCAGCAGTTTCCGGGAGAGGGGCTACGAGCAGTACTTC. Amino acids: CASSFRERGYEQYF. The chain combines TRBV27 with TRBJ2-7, with TRBD2 as a possible D gene (6 bases). CDR1 and CDR2 from the germline V gene are MNHEY and SMNVEV (reference sequence). This CDR3 has 14 amino acids. V was shortened by 3 bases and J by 3 bases, with 12 bases between the two germline ends.

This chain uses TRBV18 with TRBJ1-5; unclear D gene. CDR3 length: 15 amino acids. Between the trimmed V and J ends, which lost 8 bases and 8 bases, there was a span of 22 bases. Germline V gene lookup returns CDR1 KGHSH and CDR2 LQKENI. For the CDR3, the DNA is TGTGCCAGCGCACGATCCCCGGGCAGCCTCGAGCCCCAGCATTTT. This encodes CASARSPGSLEPQHF.

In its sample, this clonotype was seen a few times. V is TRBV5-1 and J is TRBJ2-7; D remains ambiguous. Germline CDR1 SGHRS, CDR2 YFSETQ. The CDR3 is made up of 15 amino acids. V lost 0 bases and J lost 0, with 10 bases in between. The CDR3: CASSLADWSSYEQYF. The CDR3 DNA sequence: TGCGCCAGCAGCTTGGCCGACTGGAGCTCCTACGAGCAGTACTTC.

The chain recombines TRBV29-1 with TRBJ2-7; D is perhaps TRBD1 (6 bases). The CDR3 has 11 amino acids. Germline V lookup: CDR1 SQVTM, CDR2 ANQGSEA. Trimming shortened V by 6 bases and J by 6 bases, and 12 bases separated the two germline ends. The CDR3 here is CSVGPRGEQYF. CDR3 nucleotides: TGCAGCGTGGGGCCCAGGGGCGAGCAGTACTTC.

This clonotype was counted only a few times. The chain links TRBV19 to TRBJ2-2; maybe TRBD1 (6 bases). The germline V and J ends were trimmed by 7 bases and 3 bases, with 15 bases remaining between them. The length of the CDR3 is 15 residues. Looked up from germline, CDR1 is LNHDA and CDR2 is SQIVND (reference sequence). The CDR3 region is CASKWGQADTGELFF. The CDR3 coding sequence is TGTGCCAGTAAATGGGGGCAGGCGGACACCGGGGAGCTGTTTTTT.

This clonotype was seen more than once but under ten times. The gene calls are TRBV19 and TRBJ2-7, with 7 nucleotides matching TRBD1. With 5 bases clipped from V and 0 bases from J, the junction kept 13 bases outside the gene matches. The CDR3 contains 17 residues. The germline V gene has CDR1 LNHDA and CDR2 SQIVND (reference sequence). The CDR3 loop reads CASSFNPGTVSSYEQYF. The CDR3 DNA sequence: TGTGCCAGTAGTTTCAACCCCGGGACAGTGAGCTCCTACGAGCAGTACTTC.

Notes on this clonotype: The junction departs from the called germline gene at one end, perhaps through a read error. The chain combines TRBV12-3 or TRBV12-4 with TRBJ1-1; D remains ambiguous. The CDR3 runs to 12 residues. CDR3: CASRGPNTGAFF. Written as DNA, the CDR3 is TGTGCCAGCAGGGGCCCGAACACTGGAGCTTTCTTT.